The subject of this entry is one T cell receptor beta chain. Its matching antigen is unknown. The CDR3 is 13 residues long. V shed 9 bases and J shed 4 bases, with 15 bases lying between them. Germline-derived CDR1 and CDR2 are MNHNS and SASEGT. The sample is drawn from a study of regulatory T cells in long-lasting Graves disease. Study context: By definition, persistent Graves' disease involved antithyroid drugs for over 5 years alongside positive TSH receptor antibodies.

In building TCR beta libraries, iRepertoire HTBI primers were used together with Arm-PCR of CDR3 regions. TCRdb analysed the multiplex PCR reads with MiXCR anew, one entry per CDR3 protein. This sample carries roughly 490,000 distinct CDR3 sequences, around a fifth of them seen once, and the ten largest clones take around 14%. Study findings and constraints: Among samples with persistent disease, TRBV28, TRBJ1-2 and TRBJ2-5 were favored. Persistent Graves' patients showed less TCR diversity than newly diagnosed ones.

Regarding time point: persistent/refractory GD, antithyroid drugs over 5 years with positive TRAb. From PBMCs, RNA was extracted and then used to make the TCR library. V is TRBV6-1 and J is TRBJ2-5; D not certain. The TCR was taken from a female donor with Graves disease. Specimen: peripheral blood mononuclear cells (PBMCs), collected when the disease was refractory, from a patient treated with antithyroid drugs. The CDR3 is CASAKGGLETQYF. Here the CDR3 DNA reads TGTGCCAGTGCAAAGGGTGGTTTAGAGACCCAGTACTTC.